The clone carrying this T cell receptor beta chain occurred many times. No antigen is known for it. With 3 bases removed from V and 0 bases from J, the gap between germline ends came to 8 bases. The CDR3 loop spans 15 amino acids. Germline-derived CDR1 and CDR2 are MGHDK and SYGVNS. These data come from a study of shared clonotypes between healthy human individuals. CD45RO+ cells and CCR7-negative CD45RA+ TemRA cells were combined as CD8 memory. Study-wide results and limits: When naive CD4 clonotypes were compared across a few donors, about 4.8% were shared.

Clones were sequenced by immunoSEQ multiplex PCR, and TCRdb holds only the in-frame ones, with some missing. The sample shows about 95,000 clones, around 67% of them seen only once. Material for sequencing was memory CD8+ T cells sorted from blood. Subset indicated: CD45RO+ cells pooled with CCR7-negative TemRA cells. The V call is TRBV25-1, the J call TRBJ1-4; TRBD1 might be the D (5 bases). The sequence came from a man younger than 40 in good health. The CDR3 DNA reads TGTGCCAGCAGTGACGGGGGTTCAACTAATGAAAAACTGTTTTTT. Its translation is CASSDGGSTNEKLFF.